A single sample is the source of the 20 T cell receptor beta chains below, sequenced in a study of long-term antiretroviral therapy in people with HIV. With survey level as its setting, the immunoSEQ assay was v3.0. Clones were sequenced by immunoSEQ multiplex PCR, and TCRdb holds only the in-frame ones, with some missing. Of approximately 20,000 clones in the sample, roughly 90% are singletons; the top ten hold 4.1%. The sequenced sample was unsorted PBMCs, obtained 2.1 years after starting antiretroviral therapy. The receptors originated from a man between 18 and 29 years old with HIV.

CDR3 residues: CASSASQHQPQHF. CDR3 bases: TGTGCCAGCAGTGCCTCCCAGCATCAGCCCCAGCATTTT. The chain joins TRBV6-5 to TRBJ1-5; D call uncertain. The CDR3 has 13 residues. Trimming removed 5 bases at V and 5 bases at J, with 10 bases between. Germline V gene data show CDR1 as MNHEY and CDR2 as SVGAGI.

The CDR3, as DNA: TGTGCCAGCAGCTTTTCACGACAGGGAGCAGATACGCAGTATTTT. Protein: CASSFSRQGADTQYF. V is TRBV7-2 and J is TRBJ2-3; TRBD1 aligns across 7 bases. The germline V gene has CDR1 SGHTA and CDR2 FQGNSA. This CDR3 contains 15 residues. V shed 3 bases and J 4 bases; nucleotides not matched to a gene: 7.

CDR3 DNA sequence: TGTGCCAGCAGCTTAAGGGGCTCTGGAAACACCATATATTTT. Its translation is CASSLRGSGNTIYF. The chain combines TRBV7-6 with TRBJ1-3; perhaps TRBD1 as D (5 bases). The CDR3 runs to 14 residues. V was trimmed by 2 bases and J by 0 bases, leaving 5 bases between them. Germline CDR1 and CDR2: SGHVS and FNYEAQ.

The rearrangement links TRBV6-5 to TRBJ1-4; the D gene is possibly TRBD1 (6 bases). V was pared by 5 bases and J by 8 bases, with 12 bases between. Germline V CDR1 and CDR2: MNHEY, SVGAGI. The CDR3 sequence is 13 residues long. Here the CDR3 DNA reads TGTGCCAGCAGTCCAGGGGAATACGAAAAACTGTTTTTT. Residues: CASSPGEYEKLFF.

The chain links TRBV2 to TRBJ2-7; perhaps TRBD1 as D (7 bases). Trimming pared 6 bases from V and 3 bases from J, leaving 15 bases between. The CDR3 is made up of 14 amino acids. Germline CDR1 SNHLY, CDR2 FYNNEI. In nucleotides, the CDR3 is TGTGCCAGCAGCGGAGCGCGGGACAGCTACGAGCAGTACTTC. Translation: CASSGARDSYEQYF.

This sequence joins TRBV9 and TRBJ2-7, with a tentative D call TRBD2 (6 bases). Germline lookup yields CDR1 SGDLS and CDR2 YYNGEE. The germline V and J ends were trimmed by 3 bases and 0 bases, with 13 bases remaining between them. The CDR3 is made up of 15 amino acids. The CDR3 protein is CASSGGADSSYEQYF. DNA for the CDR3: TGTGCCAGCAGCGGCGGGGCAGATAGCTCCTACGAGCAGTACTTC.

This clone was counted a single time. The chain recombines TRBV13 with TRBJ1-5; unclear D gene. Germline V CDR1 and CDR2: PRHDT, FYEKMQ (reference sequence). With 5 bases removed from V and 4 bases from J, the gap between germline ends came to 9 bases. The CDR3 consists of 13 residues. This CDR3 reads CASSAGVNQPQHF. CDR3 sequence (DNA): TGTGCCAGCAGCGCGGGAGTTAATCAGCCCCAGCATTTT. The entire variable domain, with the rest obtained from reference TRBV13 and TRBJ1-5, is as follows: AAGVIQSPRHLIKEKRETATLKCYPIPRHDTVYWYQQGPGQDPQFLISFYEKMQSDKGSIPDRFSAQQFSDYHSELNMSSLELGDSALYFCASSAGVNQPQHFGDGTRLSIL.

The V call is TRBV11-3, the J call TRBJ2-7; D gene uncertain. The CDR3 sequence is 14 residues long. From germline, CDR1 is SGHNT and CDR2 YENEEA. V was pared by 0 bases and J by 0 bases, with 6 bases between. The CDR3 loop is CASSLDPSSYEQYF. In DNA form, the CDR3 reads TGTGCCAGCAGCTTAGACCCTAGCTCCTACGAGCAGTACTTC.

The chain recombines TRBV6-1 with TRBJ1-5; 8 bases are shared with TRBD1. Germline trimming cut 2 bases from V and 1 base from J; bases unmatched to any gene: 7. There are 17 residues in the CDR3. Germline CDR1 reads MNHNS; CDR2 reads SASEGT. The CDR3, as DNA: TGTGCCAGCAGTGAATCCCAGGGGGCATGGAGCAATCAGCCCCAGCATTTT. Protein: CASSESQGAWSNQPQHF.

The CDR3 protein is CAGGGSAGGSPEQYF. The CDR3, as DNA: TGTGCCGGGGGGGGCTCGGCGGGGGGATCTCCCGAGCAGTACTTC. The chain recombines TRBV7-9 with TRBJ2-7; TRBD2 agrees at 8 bases. In germline, CDR1 is SEHNR, CDR2 FQNEAQ (reference sequence). The length of the CDR3 is 15 residues. V shed 11 bases, J shed 6 bases, and the junction held 18 bases outside the gene matches.

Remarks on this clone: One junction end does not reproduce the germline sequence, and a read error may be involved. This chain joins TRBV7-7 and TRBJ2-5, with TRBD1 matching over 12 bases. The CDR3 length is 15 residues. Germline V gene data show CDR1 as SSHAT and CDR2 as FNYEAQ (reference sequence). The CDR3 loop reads CASSLGDRGRETQYF. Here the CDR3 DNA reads TGTGCTAGCAGCTTAGGGGACAGGGGGCGTGAGACCCAGTACTTC.

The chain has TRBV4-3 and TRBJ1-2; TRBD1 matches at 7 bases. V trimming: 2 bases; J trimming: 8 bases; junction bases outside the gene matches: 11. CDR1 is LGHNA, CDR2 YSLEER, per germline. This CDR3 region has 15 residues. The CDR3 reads CASSQSSRGLGGYTF. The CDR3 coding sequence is TGCGCCAGCAGCCAATCATCGAGGGGGCTAGGGGGCTACACCTTC.

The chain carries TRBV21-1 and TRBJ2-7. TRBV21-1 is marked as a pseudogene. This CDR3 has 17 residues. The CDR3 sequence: CASSKRSRTTCSYEQYF. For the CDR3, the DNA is TGTGCCAGCAGCAAAAGATCCAGAACAACTTGCTCCTACGAGCAGTACTTC.

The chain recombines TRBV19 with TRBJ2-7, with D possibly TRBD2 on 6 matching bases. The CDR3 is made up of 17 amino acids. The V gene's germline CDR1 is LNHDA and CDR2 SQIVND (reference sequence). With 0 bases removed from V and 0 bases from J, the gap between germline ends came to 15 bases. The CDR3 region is CASSIDAGLRSSYEQYF. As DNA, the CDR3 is TGTGCCAGTAGTATAGACGCTGGACTAAGGAGCTCCTACGAGCAGTACTTC.

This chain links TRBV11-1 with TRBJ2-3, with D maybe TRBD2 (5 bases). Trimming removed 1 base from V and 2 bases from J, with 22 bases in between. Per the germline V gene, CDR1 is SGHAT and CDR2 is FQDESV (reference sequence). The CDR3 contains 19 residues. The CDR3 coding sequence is TGTGCCAGCAGCTTAGTATCCTTCCGGGAACCTTCCGCCACAGATACGCAGTATTTT. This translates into CASSLVSFREPSATDTQYF.

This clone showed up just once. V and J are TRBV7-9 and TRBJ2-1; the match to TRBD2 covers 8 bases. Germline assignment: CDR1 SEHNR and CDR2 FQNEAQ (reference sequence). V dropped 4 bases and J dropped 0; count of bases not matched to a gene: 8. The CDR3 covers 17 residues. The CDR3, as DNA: TGTGCCAGCAGCTCACCCGTACTAGCGGCCTCCTACAATGAGCAGTTCTTC. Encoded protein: CASSSPVLAASYNEQFF.

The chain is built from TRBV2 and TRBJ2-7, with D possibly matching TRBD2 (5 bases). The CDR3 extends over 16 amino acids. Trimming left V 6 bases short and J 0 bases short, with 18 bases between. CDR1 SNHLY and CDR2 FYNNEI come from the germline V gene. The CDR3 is CASSVSVAGVSYEQYF. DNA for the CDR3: TGTGCCAGCAGCGTAAGTGTGGCGGGTGTCTCCTACGAGCAGTACTTC.

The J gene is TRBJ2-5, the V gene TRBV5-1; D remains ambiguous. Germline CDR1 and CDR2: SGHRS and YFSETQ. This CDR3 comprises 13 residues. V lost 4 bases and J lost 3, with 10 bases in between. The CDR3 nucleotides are TGCGCCAGCAGCCGGGTCATTGAAGAGACCCAGTACTTC. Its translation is CASSRVIEETQYF.

This CDR3 is CASSPGQNYGYTF. CDR3 coding DNA: TGTGCCAGCAGCCCGGGACAGAACTATGGCTACACCTTC. The rearrangement joins TRBV7-2 to TRBJ1-2; 7 nucleotides align to TRBD1. The CDR3 runs 13 residues. V lost 5 bases and J lost 2; bases outside the gene matches: 2. Germline assignment: CDR1 SGHTA and CDR2 FQGNSA.

CDR3 loop: CSVEAPPRPAGPYEQYF. The DNA for the CDR3 is TGCAGCGTTGAGGCCCCCCCGCGACCAGCGGGGCCCTACGAGCAGTACTTC. The J gene is TRBJ2-7, the V gene TRBV29-1; 7 nucleotides line up with TRBD2. Germline V gene data show CDR1 as SQVTM and CDR2 as ANQGSEA. The CDR3 length is 17 residues. V was pared by 3 bases and J by 2 bases, with 16 bases of the junction left unmatched.